These 25 T cell receptor beta chains came from one sample sequenced in a study of identical twins. A single record per CDR3 protein comes from TCRdb applying MiXCR to the 5' RACE reads. The sample has 350,000 or so distinct CDR3 sequences; 8.5% to 10% are singletons. Sequencing input: naive T cells sorted from blood. These receptor sequences come from a woman aged 45-60 years in good health.

The rearrangement links TRBV20-1 to TRBJ2-3; TRBD2 agrees at 10 bases. Germline V gives CDR1 DFQATT, CDR2 SNEGSKA (reference sequence). The CDR3 spans 15 residues. J gave up 2 bases and V 3 bases, and 5 bases lay outside the gene matches. CDR3 bases: TGCAGTGCTAGCGGACTAGCGGCCCTCACAGATACGCAGTATTTT. It translates to CSASGLAALTDTQYF.

This clonotype was picked up a small number of times. V and J are TRBV6-5 and TRBJ1-3; D ambiguous. This CDR3 region has 14 residues. V lost 6 bases and J 1 base, leaving 10 bases between the germline ends. Germline values: CDR1 MNHEY, CDR2 SVGAGI. CDR3 sequence (DNA): TGTGCCAGCAGGATGAGGGTTTCTGGAAACACCATATATTTT. Its protein product is CASRMRVSGNTIYF.

This clonotype was counted ten times or more. The V and J genes are TRBV24-1 and TRBJ2-1; D ambiguous. V shed 4 bases and J shed 5 bases, with 14 bases lying between them. The length of the CDR3 is 15 residues. Germline lookup yields CDR1 KGHDR and CDR2 SFDVKD. CDR3 coding DNA: TGTGCCACCAGTGAGAGGTTGACAACGAACAATGAGCAGTTCTTC. Translating it yields CATSERLTTNNEQFF.

This sequence joins TRBV4-1 and TRBJ1-4, with D hard to call. Trimming left V 4 bases short and J 7 bases short, with 19 bases between. The CDR3 loop spans 16 amino acids. Germline V gene sequence: CDR1 MGHRA, CDR2 YSYEKL. In DNA, the CDR3 is TGCGCCAGCAGCCGAGTGACGACATCTAATCGTGAAAAACTGTTTTTT. This translates into CASSRVTTSNREKLFF.

This sequence joins TRBV7-8 and TRBJ2-1; TRBD1 matches 9 bases. Per the germline V gene, CDR1 is SGHVS and CDR2 is FQNEAQ. Trimming at V came to 2 bases and at J to 6 bases, leaving 8 bases not matched to a gene. The CDR3 totals 16 residues. CDR3 in amino acids: CASSLYRDRESNEQFF. The DNA for the CDR3 is TGTGCCAGCAGCTTATACCGGGACAGGGAAAGCAATGAGCAGTTCTTC.

V usage is TRBV5-1 and J usage is TRBJ2-1; D unclear. V lost 0 bases and J lost 7, with 11 bases in between. The CDR3 is made up of 14 amino acids. Germline assignment: CDR1 SGHRS and CDR2 YFSETQ. The CDR3 DNA is TGCGCCAGCAGCTTGGATACTATAGTGAATGAGCAGTTCTTC. Its protein product is CASSLDTIVNEQFF.

V is TRBV27 and J is TRBJ2-1; 7 nucleotides agree with TRBD1. J gave up 0 bases and V 5 bases, and 13 bases lay outside the gene matches. The V gene's germline CDR1 is MNHEY and CDR2 SMNVEV (reference sequence). The CDR3 is 18 amino acids. The CDR3 here is CASSPRAGGPSSYNEQFF. In nucleotides, the CDR3 is TGTGCCAGCAGTCCTAGGGCAGGGGGTCCTAGCTCCTACAATGAGCAGTTCTTC.

The rearrangement links TRBV11-2 to TRBJ1-1; a weak D match, TRBD1 (6 bases). Between the trimmed V and J ends, which lost 3 bases and 5 bases, there was a span of 13 bases. CDR3 length: 14 amino acids. Germline CDR1 reads SGHAT; CDR2 reads FQNNGV. The CDR3 nucleotides are TGTGCCAGCAGCTTGAAGGGGGGCGGTACTGAAGCTTTCTTT. Translating gives CASSLKGGGTEAFF.

This chain connects TRBV11-2 to TRBJ2-7; D ambiguous. Germline V gene sequence: CDR1 SGHAT, CDR2 FQNNGV. This CDR3 region has 13 residues. With 3 bases removed from V and 7 bases from J, the gap between germline ends came to 13 bases. As DNA, the CDR3 is TGTGCCAGCAGCTTTGATGGGGTTAAAGAGCAGTACGTC. Translation gives CASSFDGVKEQYV.

The sample holds many counts of this clonotype. The genes are TRBV4-1 and TRBJ2-7; tentative D call: TRBD2 (6 bases). The germline gives CDR1 MGHRA, CDR2 YSYEKL. The CDR3 totals 16 residues. V was trimmed by 3 bases and J by 3 bases, leaving 18 bases between them. CDR3 region: CASSHGGGAGYYEQYF. The CDR3 nucleotides read TGCGCCAGCAGCCATGGTGGAGGGGCGGGGTACTACGAGCAGTACTTC.

This clonotype was observed a handful of times. The chain is built from TRBV29-1 and TRBJ2-3; D assignment may be TRBD1 or TRBD2 (5 bases each). Trimming removed 0 bases from V and 5 bases from J, with 21 bases in between. The CDR3 extends over 17 amino acids. The germline gives CDR1 SQVTM, CDR2 ANQGSEA. CDR3 amino acids: CSVEDLGDGQWGDTQYF. CDR3 coding DNA: TGCAGCGTTGAAGATCTAGGGGACGGTCAATGGGGAGATACGCAGTATTTT.

This clonotype appeared a few times. The rearrangement uses TRBV29-1 and TRBJ2-3, with D possibly TRBD2 on 5 matching bases. The V end was cut by 3 bases, the J end by 3 bases, with 16 bases between. Germline values: CDR1 SQVTM, CDR2 ANQGSEA. The CDR3 consists of 15 residues. CDR3 sequence reads: CSVESYGVGTDTQYF. CDR3 sequence (DNA): TGCAGCGTTGAGTCCTACGGGGTTGGTACAGATACGCAGTATTTT.

V gene TRBV2 combines with J gene TRBJ2-2; D perhaps matches TRBD2 (5 bases). CDR3 size: 15 residues. Per germline, CDR1 SNHLY and CDR2 FYNNEI. V lost 0 bases, J lost 4 bases, and 9 bases lay in between. For the CDR3, the DNA is TGTGCCAGCAGTGAAGCGCGGACTTCCACCGGGGAGCTGTTTTTT. Translated: CASSEARTSTGELFF.

The chain couples TRBV3-1 to TRBJ1-5, with a weak D call TRBD1 (5 bases). CDR3 length: 16 amino acids. CDR1 is LGHDT, CDR2 YNNKEL, per germline (reference sequence). The germline V and J ends were trimmed by 0 bases and 0 bases, with 9 bases remaining between them. The CDR3 reads CASSQDRDYSNQPQHF. The CDR3 DNA follows: TGTGCCAGCAGCCAAGACAGGGACTATAGCAATCAGCCCCAGCATTTT. Variable domain in full (rest from reference TRBV3-1 and TRBJ1-5): DTAVSQTPKYLVTQMGNDKSIKCEQNLGHDTMYWYKQDSKKFLKIMFSYNNKELIINETVPNRFSPKSPDKAHLNLHINSLELGDSAVYFCASSQDRDYSNQPQHFGDGTRLSIL.

This clonotype was detected ten times or more. The chain combines TRBV5-1 with TRBJ2-3, with D perhaps TRBD2 (5 bases). Per the germline V gene, CDR1 is SGHRS and CDR2 is YFSETQ. V was pared by 2 bases and J by 0 bases, with 7 bases between. The CDR3 has 14 residues. The CDR3 sequence is CASSFGGSTDTQYF. DNA for the CDR3: TGCGCCAGCAGCTTTGGCGGGAGCACAGATACGCAGTATTTT. Together with reference TRBV5-1 and TRBJ2-3, the CDR3 gives the full variable domain: KAGVTQTPRYLIKTRGQQVTLSCSPISGHRSVSWYQQTPGQGLQFLFEYFSETQRNKGNFPGRFSGRQFSNSRSEMNVSTLELGDSALYLCASSFGGSTDTQYFGPGTRLTVL.

This clonotype was counted at least ten times. V usage is TRBV12-3 or TRBV12-4 and J usage is TRBJ2-1; 9 bases align to TRBD1. The CDR3 has 16 residues. The trim removed 4 bases at V and 4 bases at J, leaving 8 bases unmatched. CDR3 sequence (DNA): TGTGCCAGCAGTTCCCGGGGACAGGGCCGATACAATGAGCAGTTCTTC. It yields the protein CASSSRGQGRYNEQFF.

The chain recombines TRBV29-1 with TRBJ2-2; possible D gene TRBD2, 6 bases. The length of the CDR3 is 14 residues. V dropped 7 bases and J dropped 6 bases, with 18 bases sitting between them. CDR1 and CDR2 (germline): SQVTM, ANQGSEA. The CDR3 sequence is CSAIRDSIPGELFF. The DNA of the CDR3 is TGCAGCGCCATCCGGGACTCCATCCCCGGGGAGCTGTTTTTT.

At least ten counts were recorded for this clonotype. This chain connects TRBV5-1 to TRBJ2-1, with 11 bases lining up with TRBD2. Germline trimming cut 4 bases from V and 8 bases from J; bases unmatched to any gene: 5. Germline V gene data show CDR1 as SGHRS and CDR2 as YFSETQ. The CDR3 runs to 14 residues. As DNA, the CDR3 is TGCGCCAGCAGCGTAGCGGGAGGGTTCTATGAGCAGTTCTTC. Protein product: CASSVAGGFYEQFF.

The chain links TRBV6-1 to TRBJ2-3, with TRBD2 matching 7 bases. This CDR3 region has 16 residues. The ends lost 4 bases at V and 4 bases at J; junction bases unmatched: 11. Per germline, CDR1 MNHNS and CDR2 SASEGT. CDR3 in amino acids: CASSAGGGSGSDTQYF. The CDR3 DNA follows: TGTGCCAGCAGTGCAGGCGGCGGGAGCGGGTCAGATACGCAGTATTTT.

This clonotype appeared many times. This sequence joins TRBV29-1 and TRBJ2-5, with D tentatively TRBD1 (5 bases). Looked up from germline, CDR1 is SQVTM and CDR2 is ANQGSEA. CDR3 length: 14 amino acids. The ends were cut back, 2 bases at V and 5 bases at J, with 15 bases in the middle. The CDR3 nucleotides are TGCAGCGTTGAATGGTTTAAAGGGGATGAGACCCAGTACTTC. The encoded protein is CSVEWFKGDETQYF. The full variable domain, its missing parts supplied by reference TRBV29-1 and TRBJ2-5, is SAVISQKPSRDICQRGTSLTIQCQVDSQVTMMFWYRQQPGQSLTLIATANQGSEATYESGFVIDKFPISRPNLTFSTLTVSNMSPEDSSIYLCSVEWFKGDETQYFGPGTRLLVL.

This clonotype turned up a few times. This chain uses TRBV19 with TRBJ1-5; TRBD1 agrees at 10 bases. CDR1 LNHDA and CDR2 SQIVND come from the germline V gene (reference sequence). The ends lost 6 bases at V and 0 bases at J; junction bases unmatched: 8. This CDR3 comprises 17 residues. The CDR3 DNA sequence: TGTGCCAGTAGACCGACAGGGGGCTCCTATAGCAATCAGCCCCAGCATTTT. Translating gives CASRPTGGSYSNQPQHF.

The J gene is TRBJ1-1, the V gene TRBV10-3, with D perhaps TRBD1 (5 bases). CDR3 length: 12 amino acids. Germline lookup yields CDR1 ENHRY and CDR2 SYGVKD. The CDR3: CAYGGPNTEAFF. CDR3 in DNA: TGTGCTTACGGGGGTCCCAACACTGAAGCTTTCTTT.

In its sample, this clonotype was seen many times. J is TRBJ2-7 and V is TRBV4-1, with 10 bases that match TRBD2. Losses at the gene ends were 4 bases for V and 1 base for J; bases not matched to a gene: 4. CDR1 and CDR2 from the germline V gene are MGHRA and YSYEKL. The CDR3 totals 15 residues. This CDR3 is CASSPPSGSSYEQYF. The CDR3, as DNA: TGCGCCAGCAGCCCCCCTAGCGGGAGTTCCTACGAGCAGTACTTC.

This clonotype was detected a few times. This chain connects TRBV4-1 to TRBJ2-1, with a possible D match to TRBD1 (5 bases). CDR1 MGHRA and CDR2 YSYEKL come from the germline V gene. The length of the CDR3 is 17 residues. Trimming left V 4 bases short and J 7 bases short, with 23 bases between. This CDR3 reads CASSLQPQGRRVNEQFF. CDR3 coding DNA: TGCGCCAGCAGCCTCCAACCCCAGGGTAGAAGGGTTAATGAGCAGTTCTTC.

This clonotype was counted many times. V and J are TRBV5-1 and TRBJ2-1, with TRBD2 identical over 10 bases. Germline loops: CDR1 SGHRS, CDR2 YFSETQ. This CDR3 has 15 residues. J lost 7 bases, V lost 2 bases, and 6 bases had no gene match. This chain's CDR3 is CASSLAGGPGNEQFF. The DNA of the CDR3 is TGCGCCAGCAGCTTAGCGGGAGGGCCAGGGAATGAGCAGTTCTTC.